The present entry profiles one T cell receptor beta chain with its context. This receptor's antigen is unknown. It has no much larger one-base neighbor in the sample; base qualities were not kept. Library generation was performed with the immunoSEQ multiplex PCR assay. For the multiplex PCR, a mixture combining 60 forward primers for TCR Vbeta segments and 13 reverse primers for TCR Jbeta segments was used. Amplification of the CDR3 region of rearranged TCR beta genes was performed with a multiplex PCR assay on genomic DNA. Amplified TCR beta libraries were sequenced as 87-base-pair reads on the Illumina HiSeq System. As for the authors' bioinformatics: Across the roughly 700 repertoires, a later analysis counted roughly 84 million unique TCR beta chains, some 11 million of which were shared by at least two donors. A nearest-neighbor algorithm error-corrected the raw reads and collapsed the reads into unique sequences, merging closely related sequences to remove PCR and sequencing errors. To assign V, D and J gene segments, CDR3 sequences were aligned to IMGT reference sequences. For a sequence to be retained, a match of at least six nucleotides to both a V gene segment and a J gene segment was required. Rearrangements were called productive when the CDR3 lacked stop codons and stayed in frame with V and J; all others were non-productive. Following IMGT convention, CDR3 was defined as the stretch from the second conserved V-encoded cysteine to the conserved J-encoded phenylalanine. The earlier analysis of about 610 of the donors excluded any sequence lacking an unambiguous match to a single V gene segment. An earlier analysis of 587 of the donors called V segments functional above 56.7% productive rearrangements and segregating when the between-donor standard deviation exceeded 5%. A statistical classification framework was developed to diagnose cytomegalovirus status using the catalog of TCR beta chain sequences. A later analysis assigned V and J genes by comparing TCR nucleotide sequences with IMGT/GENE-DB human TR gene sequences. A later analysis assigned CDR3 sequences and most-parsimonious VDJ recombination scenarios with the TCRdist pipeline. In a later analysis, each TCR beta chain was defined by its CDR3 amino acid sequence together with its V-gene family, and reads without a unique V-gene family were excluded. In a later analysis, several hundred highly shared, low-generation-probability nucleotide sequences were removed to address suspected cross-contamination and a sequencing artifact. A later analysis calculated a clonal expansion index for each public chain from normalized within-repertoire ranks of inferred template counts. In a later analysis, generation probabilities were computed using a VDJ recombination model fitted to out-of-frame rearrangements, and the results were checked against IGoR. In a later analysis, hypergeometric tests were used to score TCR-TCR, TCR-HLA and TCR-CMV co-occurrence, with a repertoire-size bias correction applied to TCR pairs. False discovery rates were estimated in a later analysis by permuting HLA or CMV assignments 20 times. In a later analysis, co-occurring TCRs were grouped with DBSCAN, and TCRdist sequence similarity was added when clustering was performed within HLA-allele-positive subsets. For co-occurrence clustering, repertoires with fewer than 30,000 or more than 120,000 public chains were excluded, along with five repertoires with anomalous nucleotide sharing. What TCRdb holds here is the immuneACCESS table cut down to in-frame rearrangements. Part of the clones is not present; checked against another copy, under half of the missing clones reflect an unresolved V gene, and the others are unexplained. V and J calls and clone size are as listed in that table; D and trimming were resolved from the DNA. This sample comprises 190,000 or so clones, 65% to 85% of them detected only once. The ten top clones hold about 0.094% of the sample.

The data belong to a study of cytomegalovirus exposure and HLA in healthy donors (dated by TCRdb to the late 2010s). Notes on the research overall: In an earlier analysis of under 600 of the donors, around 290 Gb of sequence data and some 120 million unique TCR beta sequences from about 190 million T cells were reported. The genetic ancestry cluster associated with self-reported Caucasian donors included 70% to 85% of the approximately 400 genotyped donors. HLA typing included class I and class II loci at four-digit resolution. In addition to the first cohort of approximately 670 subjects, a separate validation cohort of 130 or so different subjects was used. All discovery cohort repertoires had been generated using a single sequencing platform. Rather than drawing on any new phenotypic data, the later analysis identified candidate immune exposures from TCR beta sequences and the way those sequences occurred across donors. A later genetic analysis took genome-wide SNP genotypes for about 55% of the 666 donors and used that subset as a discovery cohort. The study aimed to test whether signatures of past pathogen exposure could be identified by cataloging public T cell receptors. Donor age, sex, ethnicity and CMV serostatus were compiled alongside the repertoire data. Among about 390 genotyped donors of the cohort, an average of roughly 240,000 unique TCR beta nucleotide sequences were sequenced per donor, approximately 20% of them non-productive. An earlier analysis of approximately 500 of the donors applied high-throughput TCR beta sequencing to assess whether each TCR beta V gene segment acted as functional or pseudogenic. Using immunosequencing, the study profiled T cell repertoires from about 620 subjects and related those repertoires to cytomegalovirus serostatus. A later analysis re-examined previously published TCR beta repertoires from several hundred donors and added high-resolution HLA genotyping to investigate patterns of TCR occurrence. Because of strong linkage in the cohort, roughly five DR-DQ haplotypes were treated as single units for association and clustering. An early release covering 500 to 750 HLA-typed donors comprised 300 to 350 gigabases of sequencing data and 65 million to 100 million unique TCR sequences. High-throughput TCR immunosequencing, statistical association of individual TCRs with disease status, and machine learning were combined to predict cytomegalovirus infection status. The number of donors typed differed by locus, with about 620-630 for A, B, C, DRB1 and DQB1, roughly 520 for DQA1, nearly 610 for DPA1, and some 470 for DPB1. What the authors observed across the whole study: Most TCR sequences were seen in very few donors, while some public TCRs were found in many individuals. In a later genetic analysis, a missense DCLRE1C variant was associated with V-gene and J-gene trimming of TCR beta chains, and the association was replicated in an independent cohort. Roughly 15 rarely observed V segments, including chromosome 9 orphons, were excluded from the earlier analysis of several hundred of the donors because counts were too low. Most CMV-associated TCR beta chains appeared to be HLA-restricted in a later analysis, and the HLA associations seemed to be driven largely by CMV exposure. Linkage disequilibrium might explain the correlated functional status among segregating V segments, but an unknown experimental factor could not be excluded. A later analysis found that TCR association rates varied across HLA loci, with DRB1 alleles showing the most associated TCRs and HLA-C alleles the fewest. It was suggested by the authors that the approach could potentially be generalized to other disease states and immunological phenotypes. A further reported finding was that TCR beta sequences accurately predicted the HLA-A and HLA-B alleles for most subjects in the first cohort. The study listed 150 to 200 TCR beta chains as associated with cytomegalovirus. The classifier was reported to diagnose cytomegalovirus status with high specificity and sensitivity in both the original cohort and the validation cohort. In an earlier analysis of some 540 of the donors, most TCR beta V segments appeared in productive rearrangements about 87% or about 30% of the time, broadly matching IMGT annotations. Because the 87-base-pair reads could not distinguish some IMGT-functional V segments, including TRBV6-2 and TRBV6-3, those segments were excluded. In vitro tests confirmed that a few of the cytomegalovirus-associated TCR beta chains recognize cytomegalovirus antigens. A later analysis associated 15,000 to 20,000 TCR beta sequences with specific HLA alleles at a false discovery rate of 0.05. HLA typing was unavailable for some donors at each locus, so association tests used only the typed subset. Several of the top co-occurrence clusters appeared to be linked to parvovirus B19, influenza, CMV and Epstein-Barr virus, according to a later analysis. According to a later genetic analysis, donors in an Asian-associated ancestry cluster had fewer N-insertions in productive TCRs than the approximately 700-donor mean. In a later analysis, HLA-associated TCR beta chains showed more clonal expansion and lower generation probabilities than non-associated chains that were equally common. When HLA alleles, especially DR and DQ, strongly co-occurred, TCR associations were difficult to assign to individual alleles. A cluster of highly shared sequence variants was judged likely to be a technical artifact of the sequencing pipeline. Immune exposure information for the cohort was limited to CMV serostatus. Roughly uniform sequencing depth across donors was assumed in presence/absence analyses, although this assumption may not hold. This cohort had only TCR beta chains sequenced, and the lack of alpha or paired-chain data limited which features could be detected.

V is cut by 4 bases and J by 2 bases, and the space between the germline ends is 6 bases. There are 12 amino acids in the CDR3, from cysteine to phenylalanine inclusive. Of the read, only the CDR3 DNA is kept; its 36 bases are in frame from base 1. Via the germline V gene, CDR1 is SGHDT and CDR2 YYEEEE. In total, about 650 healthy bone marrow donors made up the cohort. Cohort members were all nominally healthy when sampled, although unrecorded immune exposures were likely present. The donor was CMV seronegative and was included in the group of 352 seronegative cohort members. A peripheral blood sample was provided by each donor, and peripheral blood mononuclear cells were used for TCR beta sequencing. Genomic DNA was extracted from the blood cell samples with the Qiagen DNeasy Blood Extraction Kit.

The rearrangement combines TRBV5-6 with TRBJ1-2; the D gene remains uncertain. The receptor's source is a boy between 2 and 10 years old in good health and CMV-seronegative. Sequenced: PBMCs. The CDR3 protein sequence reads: CASSPQNYGYTF. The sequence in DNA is TGTGCCAGCAGCCCCCAGAACTATGGCTACACCTTC.